This T cell receptor beta chain was captured by sequencing in a study of identical twins. In TCRdb, the 5' RACE reads were re-called with MiXCR into one record per CDR3 protein. The sample carries 400,000 to 650,000 distinct CDR3 sequences, around 20% recorded once. CDR3 length: 12 amino acids. V was clipped by 4 bases and J by 8 bases, with 11 bases between them. Germline CDR1 is WNHNN and CDR2 is SYGVQD (reference sequence). This clonotype has more than one count but fewer than ten. This sample also belongs to another study, concerning T cells expressing NK-cell markers.

The material sequenced was CD4+ T cells sorted from blood. This chain uses TRBV10-1 with TRBJ1-2; possibly TRBD1 for D (6 bases). The TCR was taken from a woman under 30 in good health. CDR3 protein: CASSGRDTGYTF. The CDR3, as DNA: TGCGCCAGCAGTGGTCGGGACACCGGCTACACCTTC.